This T cell receptor beta chain emerged from a study of OX40 agonist ivuxolimab in advanced cancers. The wider study: Patient treatment consisted of intravenous ivuxolimab administration every 2 weeks at 0.01 to 10 mg/kg. Patients treated during dose escalation were battling hepatocellular carcinoma, melanoma, renal cell or head and neck cancer.

TCRdb's copy holds only in-frame clones and misses some; the assay was immunoSEQ multiplex PCR. Counted here are approximately 40,000 clones, around 82% occurring once; the ten biggest clones make up roughly 7.5%. The V gene's germline CDR1 is MGHDK and CDR2 SYGVNS. Trimming took off 3 bases at V and 5 bases at J, with 15 bases between the two ends. The CDR3 sequence is 15 residues long. Here the sequenced sample was CD4+ or CD8+ T cells sorted from blood, taken in a trial of the OX40 agonist ivuxolimab. This chain uses TRBV25-1 with TRBJ2-3; no firm D call. The receptor was isolated from an adult with an advanced solid tumor such as melanoma, head and neck, liver or kidney cancer. CDR3 coding DNA: TGTGCCAGCAGTGACTCGCGGACCTCGGGAGATACGCAGTATTTT. Translating it yields CASSDSRTSGDTQYF.